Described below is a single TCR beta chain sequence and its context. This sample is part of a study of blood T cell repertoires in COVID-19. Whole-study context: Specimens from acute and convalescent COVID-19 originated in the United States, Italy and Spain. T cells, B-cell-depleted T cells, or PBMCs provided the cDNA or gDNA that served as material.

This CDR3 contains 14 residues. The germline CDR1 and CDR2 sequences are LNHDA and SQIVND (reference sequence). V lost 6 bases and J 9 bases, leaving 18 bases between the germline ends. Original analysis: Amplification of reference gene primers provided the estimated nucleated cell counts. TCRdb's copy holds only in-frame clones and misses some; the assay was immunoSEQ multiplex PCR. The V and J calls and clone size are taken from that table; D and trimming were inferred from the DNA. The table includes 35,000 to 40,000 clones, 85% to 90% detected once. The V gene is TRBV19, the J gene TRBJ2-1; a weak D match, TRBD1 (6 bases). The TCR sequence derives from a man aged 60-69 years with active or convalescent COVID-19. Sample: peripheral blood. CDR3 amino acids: CASRGNDRSLEQFF. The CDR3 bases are TGTGCCAGTAGGGGAAACGACAGGTCCCTTGAGCAGTTCTTC.